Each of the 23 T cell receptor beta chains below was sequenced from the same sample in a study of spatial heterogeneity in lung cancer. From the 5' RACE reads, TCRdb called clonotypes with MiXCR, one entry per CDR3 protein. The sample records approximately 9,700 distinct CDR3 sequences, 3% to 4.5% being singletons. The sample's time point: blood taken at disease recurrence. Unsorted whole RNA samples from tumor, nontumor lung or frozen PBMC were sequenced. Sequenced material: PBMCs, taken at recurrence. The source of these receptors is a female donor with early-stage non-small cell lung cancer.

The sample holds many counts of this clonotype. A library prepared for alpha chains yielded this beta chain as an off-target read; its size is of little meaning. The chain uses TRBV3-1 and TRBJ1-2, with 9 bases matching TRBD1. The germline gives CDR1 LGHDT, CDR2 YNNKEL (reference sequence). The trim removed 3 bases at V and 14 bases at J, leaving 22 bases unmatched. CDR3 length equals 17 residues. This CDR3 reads CASSHYRDRVRGALGTF. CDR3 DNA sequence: TGTGCCAGCAGCCACTACCGGGACAGGGTCCGGGGGGCGTTGGGAACCTTC.

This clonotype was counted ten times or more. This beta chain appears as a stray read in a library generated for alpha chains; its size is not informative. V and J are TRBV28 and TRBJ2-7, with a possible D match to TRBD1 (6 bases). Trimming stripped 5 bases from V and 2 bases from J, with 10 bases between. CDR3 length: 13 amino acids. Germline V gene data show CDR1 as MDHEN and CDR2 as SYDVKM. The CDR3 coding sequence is TGTGCCAGCAGTCACGGACAGACCTACGAGCAGTACTTC. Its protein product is CASSHGQTYEQYF. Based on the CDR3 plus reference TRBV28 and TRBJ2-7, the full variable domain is DVKVTQSSRYLVKRTGEKVFLECVQDMDHENMFWYRQDPGLGLRLIYFSYDVKMKEKGDIPEGYSVSREKKERFSLILESASTNQTSMYLCASSHGQTYEQYFGPGTRLTVT.

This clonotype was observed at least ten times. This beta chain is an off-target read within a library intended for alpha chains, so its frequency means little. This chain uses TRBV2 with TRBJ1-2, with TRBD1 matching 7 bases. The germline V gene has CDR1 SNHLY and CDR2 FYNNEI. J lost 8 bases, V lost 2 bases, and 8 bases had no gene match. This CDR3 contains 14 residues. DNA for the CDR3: TGTGCCAGCAGTGAATCCCGGACAGGCCGGGGCTACACCTTC. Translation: CASSESRTGRGYTF.

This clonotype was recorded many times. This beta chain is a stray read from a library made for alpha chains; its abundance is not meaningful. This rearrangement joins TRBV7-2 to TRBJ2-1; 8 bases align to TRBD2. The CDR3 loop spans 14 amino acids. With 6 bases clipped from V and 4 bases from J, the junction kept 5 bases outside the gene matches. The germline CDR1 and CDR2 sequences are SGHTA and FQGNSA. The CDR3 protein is CASRGTSKYNEQFF. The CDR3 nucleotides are TGTGCCAGCAGGGGGACTAGTAAATACAATGAGCAGTTCTTC.

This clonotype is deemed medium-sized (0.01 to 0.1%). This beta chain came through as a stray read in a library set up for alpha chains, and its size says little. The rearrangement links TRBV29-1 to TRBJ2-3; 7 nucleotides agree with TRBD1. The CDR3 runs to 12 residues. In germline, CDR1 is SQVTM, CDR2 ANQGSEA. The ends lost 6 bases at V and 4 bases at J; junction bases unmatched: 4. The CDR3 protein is CSVGTGADTQYF. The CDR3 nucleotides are TGCAGCGTGGGTACAGGGGCAGATACGCAGTATTTT.

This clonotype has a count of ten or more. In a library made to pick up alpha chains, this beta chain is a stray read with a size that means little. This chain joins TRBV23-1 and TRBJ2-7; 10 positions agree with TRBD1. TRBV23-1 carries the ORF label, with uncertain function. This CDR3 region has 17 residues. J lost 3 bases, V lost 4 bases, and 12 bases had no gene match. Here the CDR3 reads CASSLGDRGQTNYEQYF. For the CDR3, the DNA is TGCGCCAGCAGTCTTGGGGACAGGGGCCAAACTAACTACGAGCAGTACTTC.

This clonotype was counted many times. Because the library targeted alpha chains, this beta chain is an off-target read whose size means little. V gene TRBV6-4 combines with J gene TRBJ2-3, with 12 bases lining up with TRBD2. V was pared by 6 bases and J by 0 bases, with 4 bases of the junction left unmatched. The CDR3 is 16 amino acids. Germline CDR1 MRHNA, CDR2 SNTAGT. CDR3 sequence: CASRLTSGGSTDTQYF. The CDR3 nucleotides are TGTGCCAGCAGACTGACTAGCGGGGGTAGCACAGATACGCAGTATTTT.

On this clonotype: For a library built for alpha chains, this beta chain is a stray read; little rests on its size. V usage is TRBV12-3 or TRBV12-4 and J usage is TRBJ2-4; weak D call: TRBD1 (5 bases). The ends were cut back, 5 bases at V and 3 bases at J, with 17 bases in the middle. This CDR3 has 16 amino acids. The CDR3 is CASSLGRRQGKNIQYF. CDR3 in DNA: TGTGCCAGCAGTCTCGGGCGCCGGCAGGGCAAAAACATTCAGTACTTC.

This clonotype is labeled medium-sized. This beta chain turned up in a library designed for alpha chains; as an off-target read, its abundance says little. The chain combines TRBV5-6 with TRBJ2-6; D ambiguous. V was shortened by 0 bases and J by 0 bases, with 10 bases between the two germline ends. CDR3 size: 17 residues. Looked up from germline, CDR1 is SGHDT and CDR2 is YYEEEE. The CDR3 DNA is TGTGCCAGCAGCTTGGACTCCCCCTTCTCTGGGGCCAACGTCCTGACTTTC. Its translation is CASSLDSPFSGANVLTF.

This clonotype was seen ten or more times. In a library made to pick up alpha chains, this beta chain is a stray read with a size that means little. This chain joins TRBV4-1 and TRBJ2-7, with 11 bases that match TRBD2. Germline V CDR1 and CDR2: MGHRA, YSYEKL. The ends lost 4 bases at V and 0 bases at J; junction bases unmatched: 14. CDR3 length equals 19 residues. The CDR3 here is CASSLTPASGGRSSYEQYF. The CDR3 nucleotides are TGCGCCAGCAGCCTGACCCCGGCTAGCGGGGGGAGAAGCTCCTACGAGCAGTACTTC.

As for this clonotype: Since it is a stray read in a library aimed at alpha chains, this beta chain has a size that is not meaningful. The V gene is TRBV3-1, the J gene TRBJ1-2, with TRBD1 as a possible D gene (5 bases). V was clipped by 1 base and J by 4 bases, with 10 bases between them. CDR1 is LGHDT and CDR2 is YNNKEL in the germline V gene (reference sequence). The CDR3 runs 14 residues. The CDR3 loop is CASSQGRQLYGYTF. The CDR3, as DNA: TGTGCCAGCAGCCAAGGTCGACAGCTCTATGGCTACACCTTC.

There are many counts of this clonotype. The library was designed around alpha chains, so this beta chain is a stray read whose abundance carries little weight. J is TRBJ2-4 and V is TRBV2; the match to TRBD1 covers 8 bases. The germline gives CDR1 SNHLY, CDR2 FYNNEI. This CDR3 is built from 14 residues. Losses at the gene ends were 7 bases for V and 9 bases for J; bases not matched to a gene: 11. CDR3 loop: CASTQPDREFIQYF. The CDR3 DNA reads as TGTGCCAGCACCCAGCCGGACAGGGAGTTCATTCAGTACTTC.

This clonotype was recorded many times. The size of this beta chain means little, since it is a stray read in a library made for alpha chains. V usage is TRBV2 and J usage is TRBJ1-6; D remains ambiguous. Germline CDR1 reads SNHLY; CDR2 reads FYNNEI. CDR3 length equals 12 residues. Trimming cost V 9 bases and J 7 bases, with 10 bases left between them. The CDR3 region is CASRTGNSPLHF. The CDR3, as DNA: TGTGCCAGTCGGACGGGGAATTCACCCCTCCACTTT.

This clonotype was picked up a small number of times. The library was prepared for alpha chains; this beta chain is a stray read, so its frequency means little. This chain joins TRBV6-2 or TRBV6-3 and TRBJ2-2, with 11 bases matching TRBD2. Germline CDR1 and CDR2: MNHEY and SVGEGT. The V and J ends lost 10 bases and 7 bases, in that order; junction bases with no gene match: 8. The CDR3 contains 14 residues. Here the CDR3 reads CATLTSGGLGELFF. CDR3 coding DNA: TGTGCCACCCTCACTAGCGGGGGTCTCGGGGAGCTGTTTTTT.

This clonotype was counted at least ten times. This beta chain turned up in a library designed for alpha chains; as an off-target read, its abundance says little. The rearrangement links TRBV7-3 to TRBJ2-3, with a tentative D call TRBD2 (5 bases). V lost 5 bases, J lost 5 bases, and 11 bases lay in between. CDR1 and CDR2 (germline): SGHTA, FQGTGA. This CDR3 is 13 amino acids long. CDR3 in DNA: TGTGCCAGCAGCCGAGTCCGGGAAGATACGCAGTATTTT. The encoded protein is CASSRVREDTQYF.

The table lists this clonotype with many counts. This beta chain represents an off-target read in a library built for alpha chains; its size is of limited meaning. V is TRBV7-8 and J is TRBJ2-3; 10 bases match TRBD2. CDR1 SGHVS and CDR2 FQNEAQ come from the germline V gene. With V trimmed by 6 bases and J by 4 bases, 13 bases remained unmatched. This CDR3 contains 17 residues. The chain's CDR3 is CASRRLAGRLAPDTQYF. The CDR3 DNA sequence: TGTGCCAGCAGACGACTAGCGGGCCGCTTGGCGCCAGATACGCAGTATTTT.

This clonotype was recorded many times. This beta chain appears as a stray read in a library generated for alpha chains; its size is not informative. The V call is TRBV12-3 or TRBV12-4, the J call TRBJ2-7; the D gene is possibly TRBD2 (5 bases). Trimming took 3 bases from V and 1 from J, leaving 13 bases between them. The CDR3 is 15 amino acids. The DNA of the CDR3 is TGTGCCAGCAGTTTGGAGGCGGCCAAATCCTACGAGCAGTACTTC. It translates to CASSLEAAKSYEQYF.

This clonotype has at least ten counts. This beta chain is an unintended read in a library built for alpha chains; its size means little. DNA of the CDR3: TGCAGCGTTGTCCTCCCAAGCGGGGGCCTCACAGATACGCAGTATTTT. Protein sequence: CSVVLPSGGLTDTQYF. This sequence joins TRBV29-1 and TRBJ2-3, with TRBD2 matching 8 bases. This CDR3 region has 16 residues. The V gene's germline CDR1 is SQVTM and CDR2 ANQGSEA. J was trimmed by 2 bases and V by 4 bases; bases with no gene match: 11.

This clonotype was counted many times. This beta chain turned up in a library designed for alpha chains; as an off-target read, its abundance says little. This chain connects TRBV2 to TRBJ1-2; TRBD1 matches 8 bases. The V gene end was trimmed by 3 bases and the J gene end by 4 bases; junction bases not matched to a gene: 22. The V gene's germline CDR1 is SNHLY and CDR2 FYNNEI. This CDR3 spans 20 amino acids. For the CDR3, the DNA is TGTGCCAGCAGTGATCGAGCCGGGACAGGTTATACTCCCTTTGGCTATGGCTACACCTTC. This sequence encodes CASSDRAGTGYTPFGYGYTF.

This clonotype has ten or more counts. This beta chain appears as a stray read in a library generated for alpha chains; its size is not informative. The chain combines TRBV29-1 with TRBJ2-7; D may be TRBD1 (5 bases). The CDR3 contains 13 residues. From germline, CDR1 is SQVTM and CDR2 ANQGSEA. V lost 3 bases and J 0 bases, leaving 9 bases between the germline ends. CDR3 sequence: CSVDSQGSYEQYF. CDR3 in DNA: TGCAGCGTTGACAGCCAGGGCTCCTACGAGCAGTACTTC.

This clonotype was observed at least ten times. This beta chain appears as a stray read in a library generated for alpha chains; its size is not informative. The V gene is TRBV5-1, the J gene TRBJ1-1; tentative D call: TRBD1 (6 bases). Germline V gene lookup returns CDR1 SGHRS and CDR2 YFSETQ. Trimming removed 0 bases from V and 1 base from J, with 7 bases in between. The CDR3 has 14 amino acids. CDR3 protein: CASSLVGANTEAFF. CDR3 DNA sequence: TGCGCCAGCAGCTTGGTGGGGGCGAACACTGAAGCTTTCTTT.

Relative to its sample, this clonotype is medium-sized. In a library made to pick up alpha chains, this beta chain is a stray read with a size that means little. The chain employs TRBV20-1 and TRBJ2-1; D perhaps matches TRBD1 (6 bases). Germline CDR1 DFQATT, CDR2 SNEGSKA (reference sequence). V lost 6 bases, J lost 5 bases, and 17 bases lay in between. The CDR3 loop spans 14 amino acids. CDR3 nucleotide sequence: TGCAGTGCGTCCTCCAGGGGTATCGACAATGAGCAGTTCTTC. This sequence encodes CSASSRGIDNEQFF.

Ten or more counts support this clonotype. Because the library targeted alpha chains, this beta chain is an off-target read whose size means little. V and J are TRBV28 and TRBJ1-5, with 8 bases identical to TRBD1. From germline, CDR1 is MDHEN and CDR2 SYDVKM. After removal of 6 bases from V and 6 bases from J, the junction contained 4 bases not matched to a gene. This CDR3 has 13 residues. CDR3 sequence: CASRKQGGQPQHF. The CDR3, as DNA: TGTGCCAGCAGAAAACAGGGGGGTCAGCCCCAGCATTTT.